A selection of T cell receptor beta chains follows, all from one sample in a study of blood T cell repertoires in COVID-19. Measured with immunoSEQ multiplex PCR; TCRdb has only the in-frame clones, and not every one. Seen here are about 280,000 clones, approximately 91% observed once, and the top ten hold just under 1%. Specimen: PBMCs or T cells enriched from blood (not recorded which). The origin of the receptors is a woman in her twenties or thirties who had recovered from COVID-19. CDR3s include the opening cysteine and the closing phenylalanine or tryptophan.

J: TRBJ1-4; V: TRBV5-6; CDR3: CASSAGEDEKLFF
J: TRBJ2-3; V: TRBV4-1; CDR3: CASSRGQTSTDTQYF
J: TRBJ2-1; V: TRBV20-1; CDR3: CSALYNEQFF
J: TRBJ2-1; V: TRBV18; CDR3: CASSLAGGPYNEQFF
J: TRBJ2-3; V: TRBV13; CDR3: CASSDGLVSIDTQYF
J: TRBJ2-3; V: TRBV4-1; CDR3: CASSQDWASGGSSTDTQYF
J: TRBJ2-1; V: TRBV10-3; CDR3: CAIRRGLSVDEQFF
J: TRBJ1-2; V: TRBV19; CDR3: CASTPEPYRGGYTF
J: TRBJ2-2; V: TRBV10-3; CDR3: CAISVGSVTGELFF
J: TRBJ1-6; V: TRBV28; CDR3: CASRRSGGGGNSPLHF
J: TRBJ1-1; V: TRBV5-1; CDR3: CASSLKQGTTEAFF
J: TRBJ1-2; V: TRBV4-3; CDR3: CASSQDFGDRTPGYTF
J: TRBJ2-7; V: TRBV27; CDR3: CASSFTGEAYEQYF
J: TRBJ2-2; V: TRBV7-3; CDR3: CASSPIVPIRAGAINTGELFF
J: TRBJ2-3; V: TRBV5-1; CDR3: CASSLAFGTDTQYF
J: TRBJ2-1; V: TRBV29-1; CDR3: CSVDLNGQGRNEQFF
J: TRBJ2-3; V: TRBV6-5; CDR3: CASRQAASTDTQYF